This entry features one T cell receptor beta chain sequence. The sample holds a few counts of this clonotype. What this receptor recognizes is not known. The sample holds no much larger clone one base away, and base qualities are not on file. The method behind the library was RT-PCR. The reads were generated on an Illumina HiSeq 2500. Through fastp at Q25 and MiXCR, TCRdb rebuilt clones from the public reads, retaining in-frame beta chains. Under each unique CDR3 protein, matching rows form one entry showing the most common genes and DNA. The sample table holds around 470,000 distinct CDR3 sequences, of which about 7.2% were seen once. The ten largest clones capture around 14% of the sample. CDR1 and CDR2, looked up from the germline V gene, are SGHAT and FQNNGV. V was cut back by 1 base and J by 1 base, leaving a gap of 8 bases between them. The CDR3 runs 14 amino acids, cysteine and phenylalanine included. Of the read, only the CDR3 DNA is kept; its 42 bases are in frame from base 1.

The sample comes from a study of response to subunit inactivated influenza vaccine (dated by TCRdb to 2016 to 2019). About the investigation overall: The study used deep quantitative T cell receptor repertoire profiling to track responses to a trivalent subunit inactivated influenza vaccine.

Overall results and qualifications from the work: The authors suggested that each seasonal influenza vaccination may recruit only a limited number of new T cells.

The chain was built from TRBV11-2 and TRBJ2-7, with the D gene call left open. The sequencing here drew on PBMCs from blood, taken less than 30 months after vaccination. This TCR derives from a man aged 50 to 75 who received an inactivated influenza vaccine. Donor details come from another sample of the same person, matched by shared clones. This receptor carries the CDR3 CASSLGPKSYEQYF. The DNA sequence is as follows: TGTGCCAGCAGCTTAGGTCCGAAGTCCTACGAGCAGTACTTC. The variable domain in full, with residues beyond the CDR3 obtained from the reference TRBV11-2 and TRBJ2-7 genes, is EAGVAQSPRYKIIEKRQSVAFWCNPISGHATLYWYQQILGQGPKLLIQFQNNGVVDDSQLPKDRFSAERLKGVDSTLKIQPAKLEDSAVYLCASSLGPKSYEQYFGPGTRLTVT.